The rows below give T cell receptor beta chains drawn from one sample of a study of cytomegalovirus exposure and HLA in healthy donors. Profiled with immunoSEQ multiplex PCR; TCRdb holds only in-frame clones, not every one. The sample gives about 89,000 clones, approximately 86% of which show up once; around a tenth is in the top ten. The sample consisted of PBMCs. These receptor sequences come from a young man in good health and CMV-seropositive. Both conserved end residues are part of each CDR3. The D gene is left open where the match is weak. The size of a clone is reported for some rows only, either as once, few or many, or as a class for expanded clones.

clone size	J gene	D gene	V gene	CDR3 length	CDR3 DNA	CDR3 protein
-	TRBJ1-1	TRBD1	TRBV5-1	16	TGCGCCAGCAGCTTGGGCTTACAGGGGGCGGGTACTGAAGCTTTCTTT	CASSLGLQGAGTEAFF
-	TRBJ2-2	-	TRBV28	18	TGTGCCAGCAGTACCCAGTGGACAGCCCGGAGGAGCACCGGGGAGCTGTTTTTT	CASSTQWTARRSTGELFF
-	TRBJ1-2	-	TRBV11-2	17	TGTGCCAGCAGCTTAGATCTACGCACAGATCCTAACTATGGCTACACCTTC	CASSLDLRTDPNYGYTF
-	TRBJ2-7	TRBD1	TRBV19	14	TGTGCCAGTAGTCCCGGGACAGATTCCTACGAGCAGTACTTC	CASSPGTDSYEQYF
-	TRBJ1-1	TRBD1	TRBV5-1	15	TGCGCCAGCAGCTTCTTGACAGGGTTCTCCACTGAAGCTTTCTTT	CASSFLTGFSTEAFF
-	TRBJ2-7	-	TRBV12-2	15	TGTGCAAGTCGCGCCGACAGGGTCGGGTTATACGAGCAGTACTTC	CASRADRVGLYEQYF
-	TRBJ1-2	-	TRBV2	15	TGTGCCAGCAGTGCAGACAGAGAGGCCCTGGGGGGCTACACCTTC	CASSADREALGGYTF
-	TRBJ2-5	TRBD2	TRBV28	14	TGTGCCAGCAGCGCTAGCGGGGTCCAAGAGACCCAGTACTTC	CASSASGVQETQYF
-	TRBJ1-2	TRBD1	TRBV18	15	TGTGCCAGCTCAGCCGGGACAGGGATCACCTATGGCTACACCTTC	CASSAGTGITYGYTF
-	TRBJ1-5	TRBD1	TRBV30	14	TGTGCCTGTCAGACAGGGGGCGTCAATCAGCCCCAGCATTTT	CACQTGGVNQPQHF
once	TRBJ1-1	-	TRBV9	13	TGTGCCAGCAGCGTAGAAGCAGGGCGTAAAGCTTTCTTT	CASSVEAGRKAFF
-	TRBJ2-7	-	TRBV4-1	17	TGCGCCAGCAGCCAAGCGGTAAGACTGACTGCGAGGTGGGAGCAGTACTTC	CASSQAVRLTARWEQYF
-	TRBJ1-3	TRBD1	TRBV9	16	TGTGCCAGCAGCACCCGGACAGGGGGCTCCGGAAACACCATATATTTT	CASSTRTGGSGNTIYF
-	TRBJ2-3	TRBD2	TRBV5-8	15	TGTGCCAGCAGCGCCGCACTAGCGGGAGCGGATACGCAGTATTTT	CASSAALAGADTQYF
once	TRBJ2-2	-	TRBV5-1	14	TGCGCCAGCAGCCCTGGGCAGGGGACCGGGGAGCTGTTTTTT	CASSPGQGTGELFF
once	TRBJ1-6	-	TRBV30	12	TGTGCCTGGGATCATGGAGATTCACCCCTCCACTTT	CAWDHGDSPLHF
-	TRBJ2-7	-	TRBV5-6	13	TGTGCCAGCAGCTTGGGACAGGGAGGCGAGCAGTACTTC	CASSLGQGGEQYF
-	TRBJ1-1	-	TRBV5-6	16	TGTGCCAGCAGCTTGATAGGAGGGGACTTTAACACTGAAGCTTTCTTT	CASSLIGGDFNTEAFF
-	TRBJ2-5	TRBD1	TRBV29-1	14	TGCAGCGTTGATCGGACAGGAGGACAAGAGACCCAGTACTTC	CSVDRTGGQETQYF
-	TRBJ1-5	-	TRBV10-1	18	TGCGCCAGCAGTCATAAAGCACCGGTGAACAGAGTCTATCAGCCCCAGCATTTT	CASSHKAPVNRVYQPQHF
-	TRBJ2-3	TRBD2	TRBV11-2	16	TGTGCCAGCAGCCGCGGACTAGCGGGAAGCACAGATACGCAGTATTTT	CASSRGLAGSTDTQYF
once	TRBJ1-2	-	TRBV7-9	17	TGTGCCAGCAGCTTTCAAATGAGGGGCCGGAGGGACTATGGCTACACCTTC	CASSFQMRGRRDYGYTF
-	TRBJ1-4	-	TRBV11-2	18	TGTGCCAGCAGCTGGGTTGGGGGACTCCCCCCTACTAATGAAAAACTGTTTTTT	CASSWVGGLPPTNEKLFF
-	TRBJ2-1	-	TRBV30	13	TGTGCCTGGACTCTAGGCAGGGGCGGTGAGCAGTTCTTC	CAWTLGRGGEQFF
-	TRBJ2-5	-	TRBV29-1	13	TGCAGCGTTGAAGATGGGGGCAGGGAGACCCAGTACTTC	CSVEDGGRETQYF
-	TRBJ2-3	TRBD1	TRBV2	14	TGTGCCAGCAGTCCCGGGACAGGGTTCGTGCCGCAGTATTTT	CASSPGTGFVPQYF
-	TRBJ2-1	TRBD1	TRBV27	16	TGTGCCAGCAAGGGCAGGGGGATAGCCGTGACTAATGAGCAGTTCTTC	CASKGRGIAVTNEQFF
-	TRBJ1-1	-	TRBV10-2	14	TGCGCCAGCAGTGATCGGGGGGCGTATTCTGAAGCTTTCTTT	CASSDRGAYSEAFF
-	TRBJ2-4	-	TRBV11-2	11	TGTGCCAGCAGCTGGGGAGGACATCCTTACTTC	CASSWGGHPYF
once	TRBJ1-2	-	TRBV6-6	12	TGTGCCAGCAGTCCCACAGGGTATGGCTACACCTTC	CASSPTGYGYTF
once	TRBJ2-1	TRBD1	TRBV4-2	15	TGTGCCAGCAGCCCTGGACAGGGGTATCACAATGAGCAGTTCTTC	CASSPGQGYHNEQFF
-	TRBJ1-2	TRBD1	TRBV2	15	TGTGCCAGCACTAGGACAGGGTTGGATAACTATGGCTACACCTTC	CASTRTGLDNYGYTF
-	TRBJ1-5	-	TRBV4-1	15	TGCGCCAGCAGCCCTGGACTTTATAGCAATCAGCCCCAGCATTTT	CASSPGLYSNQPQHF
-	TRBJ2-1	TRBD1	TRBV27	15	TGTGCCAGCAGTTCCCCGGGACAGGTCTACAATGAGCAGTTCTTC	CASSSPGQVYNEQFF
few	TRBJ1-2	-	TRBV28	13	TGTGCCAGCAGTTTAGGGGGGGTTGGTGGCTACACCTTC	CASSLGGVGGYTF
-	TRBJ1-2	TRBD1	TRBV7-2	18	TGTGCCAGCAGCTTAGCGAGGACAGGGAATTGGATTATATATGGCTACACCTTC	CASSLARTGNWIIYGYTF
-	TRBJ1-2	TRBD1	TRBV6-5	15	TGTGCCAGCAGTTATTGGACAGGGGACGACTATGGCTACACCTTC	CASSYWTGDDYGYTF
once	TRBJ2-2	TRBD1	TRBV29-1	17	TGCAGCGTTGACCCCCTCGGACAGGGGGTCGGGACCGGGGAGCTGTTTTTT	CSVDPLGQGVGTGELFF
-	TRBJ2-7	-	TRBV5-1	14	TGCGCCAGCAGCTTGTCACAGGTGGGCTACGAGCAGTACTTC	CASSLSQVGYEQYF
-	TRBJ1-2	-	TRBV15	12	TGTGCCACCAGCAGAGACGCCTCCCGCGGCACCTTC	CATSRDASRGTF
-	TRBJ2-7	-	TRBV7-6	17	TGTGCCAGCAGCTTAGGGGGCGGGGCAATGACCTCCTACGAGCAGTACTTC	CASSLGGGAMTSYEQYF
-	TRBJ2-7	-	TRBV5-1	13	TGCGCCAGCAGCGAGGGAGGCTCCTACGAGCAGTACTTC	CASSEGGSYEQYF
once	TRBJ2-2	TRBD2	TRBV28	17	TGTGCCAGCAGCCTTTCGGGACTAGCGGGAGTCCCCGGGGAGCTGTTTTTT	CASSLSGLAGVPGELFF
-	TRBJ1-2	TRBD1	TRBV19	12	TGTGCCAGTAGTAACCGGGACAGGGGGTACACCTTC	CASSNRDRGYTF